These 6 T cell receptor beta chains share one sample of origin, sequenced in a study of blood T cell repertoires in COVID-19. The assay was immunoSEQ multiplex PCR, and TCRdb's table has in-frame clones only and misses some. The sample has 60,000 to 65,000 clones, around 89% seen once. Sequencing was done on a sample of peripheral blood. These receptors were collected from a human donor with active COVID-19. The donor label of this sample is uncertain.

The CDR3 sequence is CASSLDIQGYGYTF. DNA for the CDR3: TGCGCCAGCAGCTTGGATATACAGGGGTACGGCTACACCTTC. The chain employs TRBV5-1 and TRBJ1-2, with TRBD1 matching over 7 bases. CDR1 is SGHRS, CDR2 YFSETQ, per germline. Trimming removed 0 bases from V and 8 bases from J; junction bases left unmatched: 7. This CDR3 region has 14 residues.

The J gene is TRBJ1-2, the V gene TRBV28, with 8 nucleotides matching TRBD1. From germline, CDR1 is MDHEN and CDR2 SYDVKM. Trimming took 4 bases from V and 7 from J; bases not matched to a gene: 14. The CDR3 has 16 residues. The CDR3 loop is CASSSGQGIRWAGYTF. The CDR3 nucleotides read TGTGCCAGCAGTTCAGGACAGGGAATAAGGTGGGCTGGCTACACCTTC.

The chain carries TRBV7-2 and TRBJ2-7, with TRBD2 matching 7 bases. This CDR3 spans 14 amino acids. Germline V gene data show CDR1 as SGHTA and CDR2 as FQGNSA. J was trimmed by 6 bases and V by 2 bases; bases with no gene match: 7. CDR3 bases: TGTGCCAGCAGCTTAATACGACTAGCCGGCGAGCAGTACTTC. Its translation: CASSLIRLAGEQYF.

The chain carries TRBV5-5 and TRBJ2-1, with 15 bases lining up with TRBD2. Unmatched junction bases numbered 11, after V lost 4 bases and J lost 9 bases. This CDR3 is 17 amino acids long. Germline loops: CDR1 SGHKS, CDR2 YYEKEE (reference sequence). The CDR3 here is CASSERTSGRGLGEQFF. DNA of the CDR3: TGTGCCAGCAGCGAAAGGACTAGCGGGAGGGGATTAGGTGAGCAGTTCTTC.

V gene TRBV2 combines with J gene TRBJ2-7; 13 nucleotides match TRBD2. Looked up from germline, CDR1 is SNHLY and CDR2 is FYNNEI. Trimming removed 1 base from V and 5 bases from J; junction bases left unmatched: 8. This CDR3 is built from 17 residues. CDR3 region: CASSEERTSGRADEQYF. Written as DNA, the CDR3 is TGTGCCAGCAGTGAAGAGCGAACTAGCGGGAGGGCCGACGAGCAGTACTTC. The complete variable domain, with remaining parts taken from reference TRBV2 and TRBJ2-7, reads EPEVTQTPSHQVTQMGQEVILRCVPISNHLYFYWYRQILGQKVEFLVSFYNNEISEKSEIFDDQFSVERPDGSNFTLKIRSTKLEDSAMYFCASSEERTSGRADEQYFGPGTRLTVT.

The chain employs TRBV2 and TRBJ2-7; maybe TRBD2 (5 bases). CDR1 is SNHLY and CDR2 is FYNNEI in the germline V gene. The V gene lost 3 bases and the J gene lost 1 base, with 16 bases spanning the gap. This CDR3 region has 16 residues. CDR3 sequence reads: CASSDPGLRSSYEQYF. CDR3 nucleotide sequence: TGTGCCAGCAGTGATCCCGGACTTCGATCTTCCTACGAGCAGTACTTC.